Only a few counts were recorded for the clone carrying this TCR beta chain. What it recognizes is unknown. This record comes from a study of regulatory T cells in long-lasting Graves disease. Overall study findings and caveats: Analysis covered peripheral blood alone, not thyroid tissue.

As to time point: persistent/refractory GD, antithyroid drugs over 5 years with positive TRAb. With RNA extracted from PBMCs as input, the TCR library was made. For TCR beta, libraries came from iRepertoire HTBI primers and Arm-PCR of CDR3 regions. TCRdb re-derived calls from the multiplex PCR reads in MiXCR, one entry per CDR3 protein. The data contain under 500,000 distinct CDR3 sequences, about a fifth of them singletons. The input for sequencing was peripheral blood mononuclear cells (PBMCs), taken when the disease was refractory, from a patient treated with antithyroid drugs. The TCR comes from a female donor with Graves disease.

CDR3 amino acids: CASSGQMYENTIYF. CDR3 nucleotides: TGTGCCAGCAGTGGACAAATGTATGAAAACACCATATATTTT. The J gene is TRBJ1-3, the V gene TRBV6-1; D uncertain. Germline assignment: CDR1 MNHNS and CDR2 SASEGT. This CDR3 comprises 14 residues. Trimming shortened V by 4 bases and J by 6 bases, and 13 bases separated the two germline ends.